These 16 T cell receptor beta chains share one sample of origin, sequenced in a study of shared clonotypes between healthy human individuals (dated by TCRdb to 2018 to 2021). Library preparation used the immunoSEQ multiplex PCR assay. TCRdb holds this immuneACCESS table with in-frame rearrangements only. Some clones are missing; in checked studies, unresolved V genes explain under half, and the rest has no known cause. The sample table shows about 980,000 clones, and 60% to 85% are seen once. About 1.5% of the sample is in the top ten clones. The sequenced sample was memory CD4+ T cells sorted from blood. The cell subset or site label of this sample denotes: CD45RA-negative fraction. The receptor set was obtained from a man between 18 and 35 years old in good health.

This chain links TRBV9 with TRBJ1-2; D possibly corresponds to TRBD1 (6 bases). The germline V gene has CDR1 SGDLS and CDR2 YYNGEE. Trimming left V 0 bases short and J 3 bases short, with 9 bases between. This CDR3 region has 14 residues. The CDR3 here is CASSVGQADYGYTF. CDR3 nucleotides: TGTGCCAGCAGCGTAGGACAGGCGGACTATGGCTACACCTTC.

This chain joins TRBV10-1 and TRBJ1-5; D unresolved. CDR1 is WNHNN and CDR2 is SYGVQD in the germline V gene (reference sequence). This CDR3 is 13 amino acids long. The V gene lost 4 bases and the J gene lost 5 bases, with 9 bases spanning the gap. The CDR3 protein is CASSGERDQPQHF. The CDR3 DNA reads as TGCGCCAGCAGTGGCGAAAGGGATCAGCCCCAGCATTTT.

The chain uses TRBV4-1 and TRBJ1-4; D may be TRBD1 (5 bases). This CDR3 is built from 15 residues. Trimming removed 0 bases from V and 5 bases from J, with 10 bases in between. Germline V gene sequence: CDR1 MGHRA, CDR2 YSYEKL. The CDR3 region has the DNA TGCGCCAGCAGCCAAGACAGGGTCCTAAATGAAAAACTGTTTTTT. This sequence encodes CASSQDRVLNEKLFF.

The chain recombines TRBV4-1 with TRBJ2-7; TRBD2 matches 7 bases. CDR1 and CDR2 from the germline V gene are MGHRA and YSYEKL. J lost 2 bases, V lost 4 bases, and 11 bases had no gene match. This CDR3 has 16 residues. The CDR3 loop is CASSPKEASGTYEQYF. The CDR3 DNA reads TGCGCCAGCAGCCCAAAGGAGGCTAGCGGAACCTACGAGCAGTACTTC.

The chain joins TRBV11-2 to TRBJ2-7; D unresolved. CDR3 length: 13 amino acids. V gave up 4 bases and J gave up 7 bases, with 14 bases separating them. Per germline, CDR1 SGHAT and CDR2 FQNNGV. DNA for the CDR3: TGTGCCAGCAGCTCACCCACGGGCCGGGAGCAGTACTTC. The encoded protein is CASSSPTGREQYF.

The chain couples TRBV6-5 to TRBJ1-2; D may be TRBD1 (5 bases). CDR1 is MNHEY, CDR2 SVGAGI, per germline. V lost 4 bases, J lost 8 bases, and 17 bases lay in between. The CDR3 loop spans 14 amino acids. Here the CDR3 reads CASSWQRRGGGYTF. The CDR3 nucleotides read TGTGCCAGCAGTTGGCAAAGGAGGGGCGGCGGCTACACCTTC.

CDR3 nucleotide sequence: TGCGCCAGCAGCCACATACTAGCGGGAGGCCAGAGGGAGACCCAGTACTTC. Its translation is CASSHILAGGQRETQYF. V gene TRBV4-1 combines with J gene TRBJ2-5, with 12 bases aligning to TRBD2. CDR1 MGHRA and CDR2 YSYEKL come from the germline V gene. With V trimmed by 3 bases and J by 5 bases, 10 bases remained unmatched. CDR3 size: 17 residues.

This clone was recorded only once. The gene calls are TRBV7-6 and TRBJ2-3; possible D gene TRBD1, 6 bases. With 2 bases removed from V and 0 bases from J, the gap between germline ends came to 9 bases. CDR1 is SGHVS and CDR2 is FNYEAQ in the germline V gene. The CDR3 has 15 residues. In DNA form, the CDR3 reads TGTGCCAGCAGCTTACAAGGACAGAGCACAGATACGCAGTATTTT. Translated, it gives CASSLQGQSTDTQYF.

The gene calls are TRBV5-1 and TRBJ2-1, with D uncertain. Germline V gene data show CDR1 as SGHRS and CDR2 as YFSETQ. The CDR3 has 13 amino acids. V gave up 3 bases and J gave up 1 base, with 5 bases separating them. CDR3 DNA sequence: TGCGCCAGCAGCTACGGGTCCTACAATGAGCAGTTCTTC. It specifies CASSYGSYNEQFF. Full variable domain (missing parts from reference TRBV5-1 and TRBJ2-1): KAGVTQTPRYLIKTRGQQVTLSCSPISGHRSVSWYQQTPGQGLQFLFEYFSETQRNKGNFPGRFSGRQFSNSRSEMNVSTLELGDSALYLCASSYGSYNEQFFGPGTRLTVL.

V is TRBV19 and J is TRBJ1-2; D is undetermined. The CDR3 is 14 residues long. Between the trimmed V and J ends, which lost 3 bases and 7 bases, there was a span of 15 bases. Germline V CDR1 and CDR2: LNHDA, SQIVND (reference sequence). CDR3: CASSMDILRAGYTF. In nucleotides, the CDR3 is TGTGCCAGTAGTATGGATATTCTAAGAGCTGGCTACACCTTC.

This clone was picked up a small number of times. The V gene is TRBV5-1, the J gene TRBJ1-1; D is unresolved. V lost 0 bases and J 8 bases, leaving 11 bases between the germline ends. Germline CDR1 is SGHRS and CDR2 is YFSETQ. The CDR3 covers 13 residues. CDR3 loop: CASSLVGSPEAFF. The CDR3 nucleotides read TGCGCCAGCAGCTTGGTAGGGTCTCCAGAAGCTTTCTTT.

The table lists this clone with a count of one. This chain joins TRBV7-6 and TRBJ2-7; D might be TRBD1 (5 bases). V was cut by 0 bases and J by 5 bases, with 11 bases left in between. The CDR3 covers 14 residues. Germline CDR1 and CDR2: SGHVS and FNYEAQ. CDR3 loop: CASSLAPRDHEQYF. CDR3 DNA: TGTGCCAGCAGCTTAGCCCCCAGGGATCACGAGCAGTACTTC. The full variable domain, rest sourced from reference TRBV7-6 and TRBJ2-7, is GAGVSQSPRYKVTKRGQDVALRCDPISGHVSLYWYRQALGQGPEFLTYFNYEAQQDKSGLPNDRFSAERPEGSISTLTIQRTEQRDSAMYRCASSLAPRDHEQYFGPGTRLTVT.

The chain links TRBV5-1 to TRBJ1-3, with D maybe TRBD1 (5 bases). Germline CDR1 is SGHRS and CDR2 is YFSETQ. The CDR3 is 16 residues long. With 4 bases removed from V and 4 bases from J, the gap between germline ends came to 18 bases. DNA for the CDR3: TGCGCCAGCAGCAACCCGGGGGGAGGATCGGGAAACACCATATATTTT. Protein product: CASSNPGGGSGNTIYF.

The V call is TRBV5-1, the J call TRBJ2-1, with D perhaps assigned TRBD1 or TRBD2 (5 bases each). V lost 0 bases, J lost 7 bases, and 17 bases lay in between. Germline loops: CDR1 SGHRS, CDR2 YFSETQ. CDR3 size: 16 residues. The CDR3 bases are TGCGCCAGCAGCTTGGAGGCAGGGAAGGGGAGAAATGAGCAGTTCTTC. Its translation: CASSLEAGKGRNEQFF.

The chain recombines TRBV7-2 with TRBJ1-5; D is perhaps TRBD1 (5 bases). Germline CDR1 and CDR2: SGHTA and FQGNSA. This CDR3 has 15 residues. With 1 base removed from V and 5 bases from J, the gap between germline ends came to 12 bases. CDR3 amino acids: CASSLGGRVDQPQHF. CDR3 bases: TGTGCCAGCAGCTTAGGTGGCAGGGTCGATCAGCCCCAGCATTTT.

The chain employs TRBV2 and TRBJ2-7; 13 bases map to TRBD2. This CDR3 has 14 residues. Germline CDR1 and CDR2: SNHLY and FYNNEI. The ends lost 6 bases at V and 2 bases at J; junction bases unmatched: 1. The CDR3 nucleotides read TGTGCCAGCAGGGGACTAGCGGGGCCCTACGAGCAGTACTTC. Amino acid sequence: CASRGLAGPYEQYF.